This T cell receptor beta chain was sequenced for a study of siplizumab effects on memory and regulatory T cells. As to this clone: What it binds is not known.

The study, taken as a whole, reports: Unstimulated subset assignment was obtained for only a minor fraction of alloreactive clones. Researchers did not confirm the suppressive function of proliferating Tregs from siplizumab cultures.

Assay used: immunoSEQ multiplex PCR; TCRdb lists only in-frame clones, some missing. The profile shows approximately 100,000 clones, 75% to 95% of them singletons. This TCR came from a human donor in good health. Some clones in this sample may be carry-over from other donors' samples. The specimen sequenced was CD4+ T cells sorted from blood.

DNA for the CDR3: TGTGCCAGTAGTACCCCCGGGACTGGGGCCAACGTCCTGACTTTC. Its protein is CASSTPGTGANVLTF. This chain links TRBV19 with TRBJ2-6, with D perhaps matching TRBD2 (5 bases). The CDR3 spans 15 residues. V lost 4 bases, J lost 2 bases, and 9 bases lay in between. Per the germline V gene, CDR1 is LNHDA and CDR2 is SQIVND (reference sequence).